One sample yielded the 28 T cell receptor beta chains listed below, sequenced in a study of T cell responses to AZD1222 COVID-19 vaccine. Profiled with immunoSEQ multiplex PCR; TCRdb holds only in-frame clones, not every one. The data hold approximately 110,000 clones, with roughly four fifths observed a single time. The sample here was peripheral blood, taken on day 0 of AZD1222 vaccination. Source of these receptors: an adult in good health.

This chain joins TRBV20-1 and TRBJ2-7; D might be TRBD1 (6 bases). Germline V gene lookup returns CDR1 DFQATT and CDR2 SNEGSKA (reference sequence). Between the trimmed V and J ends, which lost 6 bases and 3 bases, there was a span of 9 bases. This CDR3 region has 11 residues. The CDR3 DNA reads as TGCAGTGCCAAGGGGGTCTACGAGCAGTACTTC. It yields the protein CSAKGVYEQYF.

The chain combines TRBV4-2 with TRBJ2-2, with 12 bases lining up with TRBD2. The V and J ends lost 5 bases and 5 bases, in that order; junction bases with no gene match: 12. CDR1 and CDR2 from the germline V gene are LGHNA and YNFKEQ. CDR3 length: 18 amino acids. The DNA for the CDR3 is TGTGCCAGCAGCAGTGGGACTAGCGGGCCCGGCCGAACCGGGGAGCTGTTTTTT. The encoded protein is CASSSGTSGPGRTGELFF.

The chain employs TRBV7-2 and TRBJ2-5; D gene ambiguous. The germline CDR1 and CDR2 sequences are SGHTA and FQGNSA. V was pared by 3 bases and J by 4 bases, with 6 bases between. The CDR3 is 12 amino acids. For the CDR3, the DNA is TGTGCCAGCAGCTTTTCAGTAGAGACCCAGTACTTC. Translation: CASSFSVETQYF.

The chain uses TRBV10-3 and TRBJ2-5, with D possibly called TRBD1 or TRBD2 (5 bases each). This CDR3 comprises 13 residues. Deletions cut 4 bases from V and 4 bases from J, with 10 bases between. From germline, CDR1 is ENHRY and CDR2 SYGVKD. The CDR3: CAISVRDGETQYF. The DNA of the CDR3 is TGTGCCATCAGTGTCAGGGACGGAGAGACCCAGTACTTC.

V usage is TRBV11-2 and J usage is TRBJ1-4; TRBD1 matches 8 bases. V was pared by 5 bases and J by 7 bases, with 6 bases of the junction left unmatched. The germline CDR1 and CDR2 sequences are SGHAT and FQNNGV. The CDR3 has 14 amino acids. CDR3 residues: CASSGPGGVEKLFF. The CDR3 DNA is TGTGCCAGCAGCGGCCCAGGGGGCGTTGAAAAACTGTTTTTT.

The chain employs TRBV27 and TRBJ2-5; D unresolved. Looked up from germline, CDR1 is MNHEY and CDR2 is SMNVEV (reference sequence). The CDR3 sequence is 15 residues long. V lost 0 bases to trimming and J lost 4 bases, with 12 bases between them. The CDR3 reads CASSLSWISVETQYF. In DNA form, the CDR3 reads TGTGCCAGCAGTTTATCCTGGATCTCGGTAGAGACCCAGTACTTC.

This clone was seen only once. CDR3 nucleotides: TGTGCCAGCACCGGGAATTTCTATGGCTACACCTTC. This encodes CASTGNFYGYTF. The V and J genes are TRBV6-5 and TRBJ1-2, with unresolved D. The germline V and J ends were trimmed by 7 bases and 4 bases, with 10 bases remaining between them. Germline CDR1 MNHEY, CDR2 SVGAGI. This CDR3 comprises 12 residues.

The chain recombines TRBV5-1 with TRBJ2-5, with 8 bases that match TRBD2. The germline V gene has CDR1 SGHRS and CDR2 YFSETQ. This CDR3 comprises 16 residues. Trimming at V came to 2 bases and at J to 1 base, leaving 7 bases not matched to a gene. The chain's CDR3 is CASSLSPSGPQETQYF. The CDR3 nucleotides are TGCGCCAGCAGCTTAAGCCCTAGCGGGCCCCAAGAGACCCAGTACTTC.

The chain combines TRBV7-6 with TRBJ2-3, with 8 positions matching TRBD2. J was trimmed by 2 bases and V by 2 bases; bases with no gene match: 12. This CDR3 spans 18 amino acids. Germline CDR1 is SGHVS and CDR2 is FNYEAQ. CDR3 in amino acids: CASSLPAGRSGATDTQYF. CDR3 sequence (DNA): TGTGCCAGCAGCTTACCCGCGGGTCGTAGCGGGGCCACAGATACGCAGTATTTT.

Only a few counts were recorded for this clone. The chain recombines TRBV6-5 with TRBJ1-6; 8 nucleotides align to TRBD1. Germline V gives CDR1 MNHEY, CDR2 SVGAGI. The CDR3 is 16 amino acids. Losses at the gene ends were 0 bases for V and 7 bases for J; bases not matched to a gene: 5. CDR3: CASSYSRGPGNSPLHF. In DNA, the CDR3 is TGTGCCAGCAGTTACTCCAGGGGGCCCGGGAATTCACCCCTCCACTTT.

This sequence joins TRBV28 and TRBJ1-3, with D maybe TRBD1 (5 bases). Germline loops: CDR1 MDHEN, CDR2 SYDVKM. The V end was cut by 6 bases, the J end by 1 base, with 19 bases between. The CDR3 length is 17 residues. The CDR3 loop reads CASSRPSTAPSGNTIYF. In DNA, the CDR3 is TGTGCCAGCAGCCGCCCTTCGACAGCTCCGTCTGGAAACACCATATATTTT.

The rearrangement uses TRBV5-1 and TRBJ1-1, with 7 nucleotides matching TRBD1. The V gene's germline CDR1 is SGHRS and CDR2 YFSETQ. CDR3 size: 16 residues. V was pared by 2 bases and J by 0 bases, with 7 bases of the junction left unmatched. The CDR3 DNA reads as TGCGCCAGCAGCTTTACAGGGGCCCTGATGAACACTGAAGCTTTCTTT. Translated: CASSFTGALMNTEAFF. Full variable domain (outside the CDR3, taken from reference TRBV5-1 and TRBJ1-1): KAGVTQTPRYLIKTRGQQVTLSCSPISGHRSVSWYQQTPGQGLQFLFEYFSETQRNKGNFPGRFSGRQFSNSRSEMNVSTLELGDSALYLCASSFTGALMNTEAFFGQGTRLTVV.

This chain joins TRBV19 and TRBJ2-5, with 10 bases matching TRBD1. Losses at the gene ends were 5 bases for V and 5 bases for J; bases not matched to a gene: 8. The length of the CDR3 is 15 residues. Germline lookup yields CDR1 LNHDA and CDR2 SQIVND (reference sequence). CDR3 residues: CASSPRDRGSETQYF. The CDR3 nucleotides are TGTGCCAGTAGTCCCCGGGACAGGGGTTCGGAGACCCAGTACTTC.

The V call is TRBV5-5, the J call TRBJ2-7; 9 positions agree with TRBD1. V shed 5 bases and J 6 bases; nucleotides not matched to a gene: 12. Looked up from germline, CDR1 is SGHKS and CDR2 is YYEKEE (reference sequence). The CDR3 is 15 residues long. This CDR3 reads CASSGLGDRESEQYF. The DNA for the CDR3 is TGTGCCAGCAGTGGGTTGGGGGACAGGGAGTCCGAGCAGTACTTC.

The chain is built from TRBV7-9 and TRBJ2-3; 7 nucleotides line up with TRBD2. Looked up from germline, CDR1 is SEHNR and CDR2 is FQNEAQ (reference sequence). Trimming removed 9 bases from V and 6 bases from J; junction bases left unmatched: 6. CDR3 length equals 12 residues. CDR3 sequence reads: CASNGGIDTQYF. Here the CDR3 DNA reads TGTGCCAGTAACGGGGGGATCGATACGCAGTATTTT.

This chain joins TRBV14 and TRBJ1-1; possible D gene TRBD1, 6 bases. The CDR3 is 15 residues long. The germline V gene encodes CDR1 SGHDN and CDR2 FVKESK. Trimming left V 3 bases short and J 5 bases short, with 16 bases between. The CDR3 sequence: CASSHDRFTRTEAFF. In DNA, the CDR3 is TGTGCCAGCAGCCACGACAGGTTTACCCGGACTGAAGCTTTCTTT. The whole variable domain, filled in from reference TRBV14 and TRBJ1-1, reads EAGVTQFPSHSVIEKGQTVTLRCDPISGHDNLYWYRRVMGKEIKFLLHFVKESKQDESGMPNNRFLAERTGGTYSTLKVQPAELEDSGVYFCASSHDRFTRTEAFFGQGTRLTVV.

The CDR3 nucleotides are TGTGCCAGCAGGCAGGGACTAGCGGGGACCTACGAGCAGTACTTC. The encoded protein is CASRQGLAGTYEQYF. The chain has TRBV11-2 and TRBJ2-7; 13 bases fit TRBD2. The CDR3 has 15 amino acids. The germline gives CDR1 SGHAT, CDR2 FQNNGV. V lost 6 bases, J lost 2 bases, and 4 bases stayed unmatched.

This chain connects TRBV29-1 to TRBJ1-5; tentative D call: TRBD1 (5 bases). CDR1 is SQVTM and CDR2 is ANQGSEA in the germline V gene. This CDR3 has 13 residues. Trimming removed 4 bases from V and 7 bases from J, with 14 bases in between. The CDR3 coding sequence is TGCAGCGTTGGCGGTATTACAGGCCAGCCCCAGCATTTT. This gives the protein CSVGGITGQPQHF.

The J gene is TRBJ1-2, the V gene TRBV7-2, with D possibly TRBD1 on 6 matching bases. The V end was cut by 0 bases, the J end by 6 bases, with 14 bases between. CDR3 length equals 15 residues. Germline CDR1 is SGHTA and CDR2 is FQGNSA. CDR3 amino acids: CASSLAGWRGNGYTF. CDR3 sequence (DNA): TGTGCCAGCAGCTTAGCCGGCTGGAGGGGGAATGGCTACACCTTC.

The chain recombines TRBV28 with TRBJ2-1; either TRBD1 or TRBD2 may fit D (5 bases each). The CDR3 is 12 residues long. V was trimmed by 3 bases and J by 9 bases, leaving 9 bases between them. Germline values: CDR1 MDHEN, CDR2 SYDVKM. The CDR3 DNA sequence: TGTGCCAGCAGTTTGGTGGGGACTGAGCAGTTCTTC. This encodes CASSLVGTEQFF. Filled out from reference TRBV28 and TRBJ2-1, the complete variable domain reads DVKVTQSSRYLVKRTGEKVFLECVQDMDHENMFWYRQDPGLGLRLIYFSYDVKMKEKGDIPEGYSVSREKKERFSLILESASTNQTSMYLCASSLVGTEQFFGPGTRLTVL.

The table lists this clone with a few counts. CDR3 sequence (DNA): TGTGCCAGCTCACCGAAGACAGGGGGAAGCACTGAAGCTTTCTTT. Translating gives CASSPKTGGSTEAFF. The chain employs TRBV18 and TRBJ1-1; 9 bases line up with TRBD1. This CDR3 contains 15 residues. From germline, CDR1 is KGHSH and CDR2 LQKENI. V lost 3 bases and J lost 4; bases outside the gene matches: 6.

The chain combines TRBV2 with TRBJ2-2; TRBD2 matches 7 bases. Looked up from germline, CDR1 is SNHLY and CDR2 is FYNNEI. J gave up 1 base and V 6 bases, and 14 bases lay outside the gene matches. The CDR3 is 18 residues long. CDR3 bases: TGTGCCAGCAGCCCTGGGGAGGGATGGGTCATGAACACCGGGGAGCTGTTTTTT. Amino acids: CASSPGEGWVMNTGELFF.

The rearrangement joins TRBV29-1 to TRBJ1-2; tentative D call: TRBD1 (5 bases). CDR1 is SQVTM, CDR2 ANQGSEA, per germline. The CDR3 totals 11 residues. V shed 6 bases and J shed 6 bases, with 11 bases lying between them. The CDR3 loop reads CSVTRGNGYTF. CDR3 DNA sequence: TGCAGCGTCACCCGGGGGAATGGCTACACCTTC. Full variable domain (rest looked up from reference TRBV29-1 and TRBJ1-2): SAVISQKPSRDICQRGTSLTIQCQVDSQVTMMFWYRQQPGQSLTLIATANQGSEATYESGFVIDKFPISRPNLTFSTLTVSNMSPEDSSIYLCSVTRGNGYTFGSGTRLTVV.

V and J are TRBV29-1 and TRBJ1-1; tentative D call: TRBD1 (6 bases). CDR3 length: 12 amino acids. Germline-derived CDR1 and CDR2 are SQVTM and ANQGSEA. Trimming pared 7 bases from V and 8 bases from J, leaving 17 bases between. In DNA form, the CDR3 reads TGCAGCGGAACGATCGACAGGACCGAAGCTTTCTTT. This gives the protein CSGTIDRTEAFF. Filled out from reference TRBV29-1 and TRBJ1-1, the complete variable domain reads SAVISQKPSRDICQRGTSLTIQCQVDSQVTMMFWYRQQPGQSLTLIATANQGSEATYESGFVIDKFPISRPNLTFSTLTVSNMSPEDSSIYLCSGTIDRTEAFFGQGTRLTVV.

This rearrangement joins TRBV7-2 to TRBJ2-1; a weak D match, TRBD1 (5 bases). The CDR3 is 15 amino acids. V was clipped by 5 bases and J by 4 bases, with 15 bases between them. Germline-derived CDR1 and CDR2 are SGHTA and FQGNSA. The chain's CDR3 is CASSTQGGSYNEQFF. The CDR3 DNA reads TGTGCCAGCAGCACCCAGGGTGGATCTTACAATGAGCAGTTCTTC.

The chain links TRBV11-2 to TRBJ1-5; possible D gene TRBD1, 5 bases. Germline values: CDR1 SGHAT, CDR2 FQNNGV. V lost 1 base and J 7 bases, leaving 11 bases between the germline ends. This CDR3 contains 14 residues. The CDR3 protein is CASSLAYQGQPQHF. In nucleotides, the CDR3 is TGTGCCAGCAGCTTAGCATATCAGGGACAGCCCCAGCATTTT.

The V gene is TRBV28, the J gene TRBJ1-5; D may be TRBD1 (5 bases). CDR3 length: 16 residues. Germline lookup yields CDR1 MDHEN and CDR2 SYDVKM. The V gene lost 8 bases and the J gene lost 1 base, with 18 bases spanning the gap. CDR3 sequence (DNA): TGTGCCAGCGGGAAGGAGGGGACTTACAGCAATCAGCCCCAGCATTTT. This gives the protein CASGKEGTYSNQPQHF.

The chain employs TRBV5-1 and TRBJ2-3; maybe TRBD1 (5 bases). Per germline, CDR1 SGHRS and CDR2 YFSETQ. This CDR3 is 15 amino acids long. Trimming took 0 bases from V and 1 from J, leaving 9 bases between them. CDR3 nucleotide sequence: TGCGCCAGCAGCTTGGCCCAGGGTGGCACAGATACGCAGTATTTT. Translated: CASSLAQGGTDTQYF.